The 5 T cell receptor beta chains reported below all come from one sample, sequenced in a study of blood T cells in healthy people across ages (dated by TCRdb to 2013 to 2016). The receptor library was made with 5' RACE. These reads were obtained on an Illumina HiSeq 2500. The second PCR ran for roughly 6 to 11 cycles and used a J-beta primer mix along with a sample-barcoded 5' primer. TCRdb took the public reads, trimmed them with fastp at Q25, ran MiXCR for clone calling and kept in-frame beta chains. For every CDR3 protein sequence, its rows merge into one entry that carries the most common genes and DNA. The sample table contains roughly 800,000 distinct CDR3 sequences; only one count was recorded for around half of them. The leading ten clones occupy about 38% of the sample. Sequenced sample: blood. The source of these receptors is a man older than 75 in good health.

The chain is built from TRBV20-1 and TRBJ2-4; D not resolved. Per the germline V gene, CDR1 is DFQATT and CDR2 is SNEGSKA (reference sequence). This CDR3 is built from 15 residues. Trimming stripped 5 bases from V and 0 bases from J, with 14 bases between. The CDR3 DNA follows: TGCAGTGCTGGACCTCTTAGAGTAGCCAAAAACATTCAGTACTTC. Translating it yields CSAGPLRVAKNIQYF.

This rearrangement joins TRBV9 to TRBJ2-7, with TRBD2 identical over 12 bases. The V gene's germline CDR1 is SGDLS and CDR2 YYNGEE. Trimming at V came to 0 bases and at J to 7 bases, leaving 8 bases not matched to a gene. This CDR3 has 16 amino acids. DNA for the CDR3: TGTGCCAGCAGCGTAGCCCCGACTAGCGGGAGATCTGAGCAGTACTTC. Translating it yields CASSVAPTSGRSEQYF.

J is TRBJ2-6 and V is TRBV25-1; 9 bases agree with TRBD1. The ends lost 5 bases at V and 4 bases at J; junction bases unmatched: 12. CDR1 MGHDK and CDR2 SYGVNS come from the germline V gene. The CDR3 runs to 18 residues. The CDR3 sequence is CASSSWGGQGFGANVLTF. The DNA for the CDR3 is TGTGCCAGCAGTTCCTGGGGGGGACAGGGATTCGGGGCCAACGTCCTGACTTTC.

Only a few counts were recorded for this clonotype. The chain combines TRBV20-1 with TRBJ2-7, with D maybe TRBD2 (6 bases). This CDR3 has 15 residues. The V end was cut by 0 bases, the J end by 3 bases, with 15 bases between. Germline V gene sequence: CDR1 DFQATT, CDR2 SNEGSKA (reference sequence). The CDR3 sequence is CSARDTRLGLYEQYF. In DNA form, the CDR3 reads TGCAGTGCTAGAGATACGAGACTAGGCCTCTACGAGCAGTACTTC.

This clonotype has just a few counts. V is TRBV15 and J is TRBJ2-1, with D possibly TRBD2 on 5 matching bases. CDR3 size: 17 residues. From germline, CDR1 is LNHNV and CDR2 YYDKDF (reference sequence). Deletions cut 6 bases from V and 9 bases from J, with 27 bases between. The CDR3 loop reads CATSRFVNGGPKGEQFF. The CDR3 DNA follows: TGTGCCACCAGTCGCTTTGTGAACGGCGGGCCCAAGGGTGAGCAGTTCTTC.